What follows are 9 T cell receptor beta chains derived from one specimen sequenced in a study of human T cells and chemical hapten exposure. Time point noted: pre-sensitization, week 0. Specified treatment: therapeutic diphenylcyclopropenone sensitization with weekly scalp DPC. Using its own MiXCR run on the RACE reads, TCRdb lists one record per CDR3 protein. The sample records about 68,000 distinct CDR3 sequences, over 9.5% being singletons. The sample here was whole blood, taken in connection with sensitization to the hapten diphenylcyclopropenone (DPC). All receptors come from a woman between 50 and 59 years old with alopecia areata. Some clones in this sample may be carry-over from other donors' samples.

The DNA for the CDR3 is TGTGCCAGCAGCCCGCGCTTTTACAGTAACACTGAAGCTTTCTTT. Its translation: CASSPRFYSNTEAFF. The chain joins TRBV9 to TRBJ1-1, with D unresolved. Trimming stripped 4 bases from V and 2 bases from J, with 15 bases between. Germline loops: CDR1 SGDLS, CDR2 YYNGEE. This CDR3 has 15 residues.

This clonotype was seen a single time. This may come from a read error, since a much larger clone is one base off. The CDR3 carries no conserved terminal phenylalanine or tryptophan, so it likely arises from a read error. This chain connects TRBV7-2 to TRBJ2-3; 10 positions match TRBD2. Germline CDR1 SGHTA, CDR2 FQGNSA. The CDR3 runs to 16 residues. J gave up 1 base and V 0 bases, and 1 base lay outside the gene matches. CDR3 DNA: TGTGCCAGCAGCTTAGCAGGGACTAGCGGCACAGATACGCAGTATTAT. It translates to CASSLAGTSGTDTQYY.

This clonotype was found a few times. The gene calls are TRBV29-1 and TRBJ2-1, with unresolved D. The V and J ends lost 6 bases and 4 bases respectively, with 13 bases between them. The CDR3 contains 13 residues. Per germline, CDR1 SQVTM and CDR2 ANQGSEA. This CDR3 reads CSVVQTSYNEQFF. CDR3 sequence (DNA): TGCAGCGTGGTACAAACCAGTTACAATGAGCAGTTCTTC.

This clonotype was picked up many times. The gene calls are TRBV29-1 and TRBJ1-1, with D unresolved. The CDR3 contains 10 residues. The germline V gene encodes CDR1 SQVTM and CDR2 ANQGSEA. The ends were cut back, 4 bases at V and 3 bases at J, with 3 bases in the middle. Here the CDR3 DNA reads TGCAGCGTTGGGGACACTGAAGCTTTCTTT. Protein: CSVGDTEAFF.

In its sample, this clonotype was seen many times. The chain joins TRBV27 to TRBJ2-7; TRBD1 might be the D (5 bases). The ends were cut back, 1 base at V and 2 bases at J, with 12 bases in the middle. CDR3 length: 15 amino acids. Looked up from germline, CDR1 is MNHEY and CDR2 is SMNVEV (reference sequence). In DNA, the CDR3 is TGTGCCAGCAGTTTATTAAGGGGCAGCCCCTACGAGCAGTACTTC. It yields the protein CASSLLRGSPYEQYF.

This clonotype occurred a few times. This rearrangement joins TRBV12-3 or TRBV12-4 to TRBJ2-1; TRBD1 aligns across 10 bases. V gave up 3 bases and J gave up 0 bases; unmatched junction bases: 8. The CDR3 is 18 amino acids. For the CDR3, the DNA is TGTGCCAGCAGTTTGGGAAGGGGACAGGGGATCTCCTACAATGAGCAGTTCTTC. Residues: CASSLGRGQGISYNEQFF.

The V and J genes are TRBV2 and TRBJ1-4; 7 bases fit TRBD1. This CDR3 region has 13 residues. In germline, CDR1 is SNHLY, CDR2 FYNNEI. The V segment lost 7 bases and the J segment 7 bases; nucleotides outside the gene matches: 6. The CDR3 sequence: CASNDRASEKLFF. The CDR3 nucleotides read TGTGCCAGCAACGACAGGGCAAGTGAAAAACTGTTTTTT. The full variable domain, rest sourced from reference TRBV2 and TRBJ1-4, is EPEVTQTPSHQVTQMGQEVILRCVPISNHLYFYWYRQILGQKVEFLVSFYNNEISEKSEIFDDQFSVERPDGSNFTLKIRSTKLEDSAMYFCASNDRASEKLFFGSGTQLSVL.

This clonotype was observed many times. The chain uses TRBV4-3 and TRBJ1-4, with D maybe TRBD1 (5 bases). The CDR3 is 14 amino acids. V was cut by 0 bases and J by 10 bases, with 12 bases left in between. Germline loops: CDR1 LGHNA, CDR2 YSLEER. CDR3 protein: CASSQDFKGRKLFF. CDR3 bases: TGCGCCAGCAGCCAAGATTTCAAGGGGCGAAAACTGTTTTTT.

In this sample, this clonotype turned up a few times. The chain carries TRBV28 and TRBJ1-1; the D is unclear. Per germline, CDR1 MDHEN and CDR2 SYDVKM. V dropped 6 bases and J dropped 1 base, with 15 bases sitting between them. The CDR3 totals 15 residues. The CDR3: CASSPGRGPNTEAFF. The DNA of the CDR3 is TGTGCCAGCAGCCCGGGTCGAGGGCCGAACACTGAAGCTTTCTTT.